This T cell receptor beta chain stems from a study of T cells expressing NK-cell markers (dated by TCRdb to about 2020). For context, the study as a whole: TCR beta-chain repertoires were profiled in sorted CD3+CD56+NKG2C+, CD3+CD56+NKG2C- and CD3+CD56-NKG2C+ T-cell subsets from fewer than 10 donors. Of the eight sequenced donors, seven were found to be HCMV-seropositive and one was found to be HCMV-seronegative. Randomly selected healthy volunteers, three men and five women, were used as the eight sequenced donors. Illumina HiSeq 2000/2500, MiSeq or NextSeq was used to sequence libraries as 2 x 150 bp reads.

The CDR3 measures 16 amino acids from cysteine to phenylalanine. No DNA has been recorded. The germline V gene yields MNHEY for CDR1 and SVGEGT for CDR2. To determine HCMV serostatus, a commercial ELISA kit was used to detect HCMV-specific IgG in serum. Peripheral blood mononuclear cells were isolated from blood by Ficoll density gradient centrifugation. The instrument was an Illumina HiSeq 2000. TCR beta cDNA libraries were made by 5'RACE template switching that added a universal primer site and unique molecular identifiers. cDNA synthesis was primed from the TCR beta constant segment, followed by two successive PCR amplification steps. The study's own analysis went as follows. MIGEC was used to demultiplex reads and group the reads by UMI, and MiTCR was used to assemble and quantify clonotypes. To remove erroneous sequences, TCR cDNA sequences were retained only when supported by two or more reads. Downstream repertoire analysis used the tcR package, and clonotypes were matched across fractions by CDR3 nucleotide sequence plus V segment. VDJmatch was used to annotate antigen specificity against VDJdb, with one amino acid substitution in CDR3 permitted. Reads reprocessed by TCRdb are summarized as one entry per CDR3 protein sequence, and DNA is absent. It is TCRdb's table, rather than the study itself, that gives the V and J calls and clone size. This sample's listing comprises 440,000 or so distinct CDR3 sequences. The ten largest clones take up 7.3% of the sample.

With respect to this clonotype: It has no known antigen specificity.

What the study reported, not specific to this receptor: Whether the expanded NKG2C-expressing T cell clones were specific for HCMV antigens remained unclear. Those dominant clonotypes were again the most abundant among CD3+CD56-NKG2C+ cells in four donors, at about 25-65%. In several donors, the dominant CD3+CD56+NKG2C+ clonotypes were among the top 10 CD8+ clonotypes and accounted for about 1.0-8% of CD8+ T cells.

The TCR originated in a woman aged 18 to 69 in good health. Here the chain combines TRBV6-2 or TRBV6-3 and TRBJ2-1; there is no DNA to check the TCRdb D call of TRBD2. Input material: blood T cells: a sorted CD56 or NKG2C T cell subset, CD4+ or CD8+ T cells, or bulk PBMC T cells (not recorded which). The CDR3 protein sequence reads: CASSYSSSGAYNEQFF.